Below are 13 T cell receptor beta chains sequenced from a single sample in a study of OX40 agonist ivuxolimab in advanced cancers. Some clones are missing from TCRdb's copy, which holds only in-frame ones; the method was immunoSEQ multiplex PCR. The sample has about 50,000 clones, approximately 84% seen once. This material consisted of CD4+ or CD8+ T cells sorted from blood, taken in a trial of the OX40 agonist ivuxolimab. Source of these receptors: an adult with an advanced solid tumor such as melanoma, head and neck, liver or kidney cancer.

The chain uses TRBV9 and TRBJ2-1; D may be TRBD1 (6 bases). The CDR3 spans 15 residues. V lost 3 bases and J 0 bases, leaving 10 bases between the germline ends. Germline V gene data show CDR1 as SGDLS and CDR2 as YYNGEE. CDR3 loop: CASSADRASYNEQFF. DNA for the CDR3: TGTGCCAGCAGCGCGGACAGAGCCTCCTACAATGAGCAGTTCTTC.

V is TRBV19 and J is TRBJ1-4, with D unresolved. Germline V gene sequence: CDR1 LNHDA, CDR2 SQIVND (reference sequence). V lost 2 bases and J 6 bases, leaving 7 bases between the germline ends. CDR3 length: 13 amino acids. CDR3 sequence reads: CASSISADEKLFF. CDR3 nucleotide sequence: TGTGCCAGTAGTATATCAGCCGATGAAAAACTGTTTTTT.

The chain recombines TRBV6-1 with TRBJ2-1, with D perhaps TRBD1 (6 bases). CDR1 and CDR2 from the germline V gene are MNHNS and SASEGT. The CDR3 length is 16 residues. Trimming stripped 4 bases from V and 0 bases from J, with 13 bases between. CDR3 in DNA: TGTGCCAGCAGTGCCCAAGACAGGAGCTCCTACAATGAGCAGTTCTTC. Amino acids: CASSAQDRSSYNEQFF.

This chain connects TRBV21-1 to TRBJ2-1; the table's D call, TRBD2, was not checked against the DNA. TRBV21-1 is classified as a pseudogene. The CDR3 has 17 amino acids. The CDR3 loop is CASSKILASGNYNEQFF. The CDR3 nucleotides read TGTGCCAGCAGCAAAATCCTCGCTAGCGGGAATTACAATGAGCAGTTCTTC.

This chain links TRBV30 with TRBJ1-5, with a weak D call TRBD1 (5 bases). Trimming took off 3 bases at V and 3 bases at J, with 9 bases between the two ends. CDR3 length equals 13 residues. The germline CDR1 and CDR2 sequences are GTSNPN and SVGIG (reference sequence). As DNA, the CDR3 is TGTGCCTGGAGAGCAGGGAACAATCAGCCCCAGCATTTT. Translated: CAWRAGNNQPQHF. The entire variable domain, with the rest obtained from reference TRBV30 and TRBJ1-5, is as follows: SQTIHQWPATLVQPVGSPLSLECTVEGTSNPNLYWYRQAAGRGLQLLFYSVGIGQISSEVPQNLSASRPQDRQFILSSKKLLLSDSGFYLCAWRAGNNQPQHFGDGTRLSIL.

V and J are TRBV2 and TRBJ2-7; 7 bases agree with TRBD1. Looked up from germline, CDR1 is SNHLY and CDR2 is FYNNEI. The V gene end was trimmed by 8 bases and the J gene end by 4 bases; junction bases not matched to a gene: 14. The CDR3 length is 15 residues. For the CDR3, the DNA is TGTGCCAGCGGGGGTCGACAGGGAAGAACTTACGAGCAGTACTTC. Amino acids: CASGGRQGRTYEQYF.

The chain uses TRBV29-1 and TRBJ2-5; D not resolved. Germline V lookup: CDR1 SQVTM, CDR2 ANQGSEA. V was trimmed by 4 bases and J by 1 base, leaving 4 bases between them. CDR3 length: 11 amino acids. The CDR3 coding sequence is TGCAGCGTTGGCATCCAAGAGACCCAGTACTTC. Its translation is CSVGIQETQYF.

On this clone: Other DNA sequences in the same sample also yield this CDR3. This chain uses TRBV29-1 with TRBJ1-1, with D possibly being TRBD1 (5 bases). This CDR3 has 12 residues. V lost 4 bases, J lost 6 bases, and 12 bases lay in between. Germline V gene sequence: CDR1 SQVTM, CDR2 ANQGSEA. The CDR3 coding sequence is TGCAGCGTTGGGGCCGGGGGGGCTGAAGCTTTCTTT. Translating gives CSVGAGGAEAFF.

The rearrangement joins TRBV7-9 to TRBJ1-1; tentative D call: TRBD1 (5 bases). Per germline, CDR1 SEHNR and CDR2 FQNEAQ (reference sequence). The CDR3 totals 15 residues. V was cut by 5 bases and J by 0 bases, with 13 bases left in between. CDR3 residues: CASSPPGLLNTEAFF. The CDR3 DNA reads as TGTGCCAGCAGCCCCCCGGGACTCTTGAACACTGAAGCTTTCTTT.

This clone was detected once. J is TRBJ2-2 and V is TRBV10-3; weak D call: TRBD1 (5 bases). CDR3 length equals 15 residues. The V gene lost 2 bases and the J gene lost 0 bases, with 7 bases spanning the gap. Germline V gives CDR1 ENHRY, CDR2 SYGVKD. CDR3 sequence reads: CAISEDRTNTGELFF. The CDR3 coding sequence is TGTGCCATCAGTGAGGACAGAACGAACACCGGGGAGCTGTTTTTT.

The V and J genes are TRBV2 and TRBJ2-1; D perhaps matches TRBD2 (6 bases). From germline, CDR1 is SNHLY and CDR2 FYNNEI. With 5 bases removed from V and 10 bases from J, the gap between germline ends came to 21 bases. The CDR3 has 15 amino acids. The CDR3 is CASSYDSGFGREQFF. The CDR3 region has the DNA TGTGCCAGCAGTTACGATAGCGGTTTCGGGCGGGAGCAGTTCTTC.

The chain joins TRBV4-1 to TRBJ2-3, with no clear D. V was pared by 4 bases and J by 2 bases, with 7 bases between. The CDR3 is 13 amino acids. CDR1 is MGHRA, CDR2 YSYEKL, per germline. The CDR3 DNA reads TGCGCCAGCAGCCTGGGTTTCACAGATACGCAGTATTTT. This gives the protein CASSLGFTDTQYF.

The V gene is TRBV4-2, the J gene TRBJ1-1, with D tentatively TRBD1 (5 bases). CDR1 is LGHNA and CDR2 is YNFKEQ in the germline V gene. The CDR3 runs to 16 residues. V was cut by 4 bases and J by 4 bases, with 19 bases left in between. The CDR3 region has the DNA TGTGCCAGCAGCCCCAAGGTGGGGGGTGGGGGCACTGAAGCTTTCTTT. Translation: CASSPKVGGGGTEAFF.